This T cell receptor beta chain was retrieved from a study of human T cells and chemical hapten exposure. Each CDR3 protein gets one entry after TCRdb re-called the 5' RACE reads with MiXCR. The repertoire holds approximately 80,000 distinct CDR3 sequences, with roughly 15% as singletons. Sequencing started from total RNA isolated from unfractionated whole blood. The clonotype originates from a female donor in good health.

CDR3 amino acids: CASSDLNQETQYF. The DNA of the CDR3 is TGTGCCAGCAGTGATCTAAACCAAGAGACCCAGTACTTC. The chain carries TRBV6-1 and TRBJ2-5; unclear D gene. This CDR3 spans 13 amino acids. Trimming shortened V by 3 bases and J by 0 bases, and 5 bases separated the two germline ends. Germline V gene lookup returns CDR1 MNHNS and CDR2 SASEGT.